One T cell receptor beta chain is described in this entry. The investigators reverse transcribed all of the isolated RNA, so they sequenced expressed TCRB transcripts. The protocol was immunoSEQ multiplex PCR, while the TCRdb copy is restricted to in-frame clones and leaves out a portion. The sample has hundreds of thousands of clones, around 12% seen once. The CDR3 consists of 17 residues. The V gene end was trimmed by 7 bases and the J gene end by 7 bases; junction bases not matched to a gene: 15. The germline V gene encodes CDR1 MDHEN and CDR2 SYDVKM. These data come from a study of beta chain features in type 1 diabetes. A sort by CD45RO/CCR7/CD25/CD127/CD95/CD27 yielded CD4+ naive, central memory, regulatory and stem cell-like memory cells.

The genes are TRBV28 and TRBJ1-5, with 11 bases matching TRBD1. This receptor was obtained from a man aged 18 to 35 in good health. The sample consisted of naive CD4+ T cells from blood. The CDR3 bases are TGTGCCAGCACCCCCCCTTCAAGGGACAGGGGGAGACAGCCCCAGCATTTT. Protein sequence: CASTPPSRDRGRQPQHF.